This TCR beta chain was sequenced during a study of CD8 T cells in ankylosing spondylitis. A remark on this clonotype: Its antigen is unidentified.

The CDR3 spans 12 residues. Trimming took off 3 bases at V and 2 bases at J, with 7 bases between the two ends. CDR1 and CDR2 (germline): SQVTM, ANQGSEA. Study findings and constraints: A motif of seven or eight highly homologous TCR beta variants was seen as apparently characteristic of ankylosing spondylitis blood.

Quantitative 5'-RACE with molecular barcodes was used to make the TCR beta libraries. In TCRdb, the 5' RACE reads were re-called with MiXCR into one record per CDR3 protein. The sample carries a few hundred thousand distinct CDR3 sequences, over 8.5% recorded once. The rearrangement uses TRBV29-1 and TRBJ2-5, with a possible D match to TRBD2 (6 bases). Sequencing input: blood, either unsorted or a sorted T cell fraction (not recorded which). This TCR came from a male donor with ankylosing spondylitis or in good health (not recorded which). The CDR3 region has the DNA TGCAGCGTTGAGGGAGGACAAGAGACCCAGTACTTC. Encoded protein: CSVEGGQETQYF.